The 11 T cell receptor beta chains below come from one sample, sequenced in a study of identical twins. TCRdb reanalysed the 5' RACE reads using MiXCR and keeps one entry per CDR3 protein. The sample lists about 220,000 distinct CDR3 sequences, about 7.5% occurring once. The same data also went into a second study, on yellow fever vaccine responses in identical twins.

The sequenced sample was memory (CD45RO+) T cells sorted from blood. All receptors derive from a woman aged 18 to 35 in good health.

This clonotype has more than one count but fewer than ten. This rearrangement joins TRBV11-2 to TRBJ2-1; 9 bases agree with TRBD1. J lost 5 bases, V lost 8 bases, and 7 bases had no gene match. Germline-derived CDR1 and CDR2 are SGHAT and FQNNGV. The CDR3 is 14 residues long. The DNA for the CDR3 is TGTGCCAGCCTGGGGGACAGGGTCCACAATGAGCAGTTCTTC. It codes for CASLGDRVHNEQFF.

The V gene is TRBV28, the J gene TRBJ2-7; 16 positions agree with TRBD2. The length of the CDR3 is 16 residues. V gave up 8 bases and J gave up 7 bases; unmatched junction bases: 11. Germline CDR1 reads MDHEN; CDR2 reads SYDVKM. As DNA, the CDR3 is TGTGCCAGCGGGACTAGCGGGAGGGCCCGATCGGGGGAGCAGTACTTC. Its protein product is CASGTSGRARSGEQYF.

The J gene is TRBJ2-3, the V gene TRBV3-1, with TRBD2 as a possible D gene (6 bases). Looked up from germline, CDR1 is LGHDT and CDR2 is YNNKEL (reference sequence). V was trimmed by 4 bases and J by 8 bases, leaving 13 bases between them. The length of the CDR3 is 13 residues. The CDR3 sequence: CASSPEGSGTQYF. Written as DNA, the CDR3 is TGTGCCAGCAGCCCTGAGGGTAGCGGTACGCAGTATTTT.

This clonotype appeared a few times. The chain is built from TRBV2 and TRBJ2-3; 13 nucleotides agree with TRBD2. J lost 2 bases, V lost 7 bases, and 6 bases had no gene match. The V gene's germline CDR1 is SNHLY and CDR2 FYNNEI. The CDR3 sequence is 16 residues long. The CDR3 region has the DNA TGTGCCAGCACTCCGACTAGCGGGGGGATCACAGATACGCAGTATTTT. It codes for CASTPTSGGITDTQYF.

This clonotype was counted many times. The chain uses TRBV27 and TRBJ2-3, with TRBD1 matching 7 bases. CDR1 and CDR2 (germline): MNHEY, SMNVEV (reference sequence). V shed 5 bases, J shed 2 bases, and the junction held 7 bases outside the gene matches. The CDR3 is 15 residues long. The CDR3 reads CASSRPGQNTDTQYF. Here the CDR3 DNA reads TGTGCCAGCAGTCGTCCGGGACAGAACACAGATACGCAGTATTTT.

In this sample, this clonotype turned up a few times. The V call is TRBV29-1, the J call TRBJ2-7, with a possible D match to TRBD1 (6 bases). In germline, CDR1 is SQVTM, CDR2 ANQGSEA. Between the trimmed V and J ends, which lost 8 bases and 2 bases, there was a span of 13 bases. The CDR3 length is 12 residues. CDR3 amino acids: CSFKTGAYEQYF. CDR3 sequence (DNA): TGCAGCTTTAAGACAGGAGCCTACGAGCAGTACTTC.

This clonotype was picked up many times. V usage is TRBV20-1 and J usage is TRBJ1-6; D remains unclear. The V gene lost 3 bases and the J gene lost 11 bases, with 11 bases spanning the gap. The CDR3 spans 12 residues. Per germline, CDR1 DFQATT and CDR2 SNEGSKA (reference sequence). The CDR3 is CSARGSLPPLHF. CDR3 nucleotides: TGCAGTGCTAGGGGGAGTTTGCCACCCCTCCACTTT.

The chain couples TRBV14 to TRBJ2-4; 9 bases match TRBD1. Germline loops: CDR1 SGHDN, CDR2 FVKESK. This CDR3 region has 16 residues. The V and J ends lost 4 bases and 6 bases, in that order; junction bases with no gene match: 10. The CDR3 DNA follows: TGTGCCAGCAGCCGCAGGGCCGGGACAGGGACAAACATTCAGTACTTC. This translates into CASSRRAGTGTNIQYF.

The chain links TRBV12-3 or TRBV12-4 to TRBJ2-7, with 7 positions matching TRBD1. The CDR3 has 15 amino acids. V gave up 5 bases and J gave up 0 bases; unmatched junction bases: 7. The CDR3 loop is CASSPYPGGSYEQYF. The CDR3 DNA reads as TGTGCCAGCAGTCCCTATCCAGGGGGCTCCTACGAGCAGTACTTC.

CDR3 sequence: CASSQAPGRQPQHF. In nucleotides, the CDR3 is TGTGCCAGCAGCCAAGCCCCGGGACGGCAGCCCCAGCATTTT. The chain has TRBV5-5 and TRBJ1-5; maybe TRBD1 (5 bases). With 4 bases removed from V and 7 bases from J, the gap between germline ends came to 15 bases. Germline V gene data show CDR1 as SGHKS and CDR2 as YYEKEE (reference sequence). The CDR3 loop spans 14 amino acids.

This clonotype has a handful of counts. The V gene is TRBV9, the J gene TRBJ2-5; unclear D gene. Trimming removed 0 bases from V and 1 base from J, with 10 bases in between. The CDR3 is 15 residues long. In germline, CDR1 is SGDLS, CDR2 YYNGEE. The CDR3 DNA reads as TGTGCCAGCAGCGTAGTTGGAGACCCCCAAGAGACCCAGTACTTC. Amino acid sequence: CASSVVGDPQETQYF. Full variable domain (missing parts from reference TRBV9 and TRBJ2-5): DSGVTQTPKHLITATGQRVTLRCSPRSGDLSVYWYQQSLDQGLQFLIQYYNGEERAKGNILERFSAQQFPDLHSELNLSSLELGDSALYFCASSVVGDPQETQYFGPGTRLLVL.